The rows below give T cell receptor beta chains drawn from one sample of a study of blood T cell repertoires in COVID-19. Only in-frame clones appear in the TCRdb table, and some are missing; sequencing was by immunoSEQ multiplex PCR. The table records 150,000 to 200,000 clones, 70% to 90% of them present only once. The sample taken for sequencing was peripheral blood. Every receptor here comes from a middle-aged man with active or convalescent COVID-19. Each CDR3 is given with its conserved first and last residue. Clone size is given for some rows only: seen once, a few or many times, or a class if the clone is expanded.

>TRBV5-1|NA
CASSWGQANTEAFF
>TRBV27|NA
CASSLSPGFYGYTF
>TRBV5-6|NA
CATSDRYSYEQYF
>TRBV3-1/TRBV3-2|NA
CASSQERGYGYTF
>TRBV4-2|NA
CASSQDARRGGRTGELFF
>TRBV19|NA
CASTGRNEQFF
>TRBV5-4|NA
CASSPEGVFYGYTF
>TRBV7-3|NA
CASSLGRPSNTEAFF
>TRBV9|once
CASNPQGVSGELFF
>TRBV28|NA
CASSLSPKYRVGQPQHF
>TRBV7-3|once
CASSLSPAGEETQYF
>TRBV19|once
CASSTTTGDQPQHF
>TRBV18|many
CASPKSGLALTNTGELFF
>TRBV5-1|NA
CASSFTGTTNYNSPLHF
>TRBV7-2|NA
CASSQRTSQETQYF
>TRBV7-6|NA
CASSPLASEQYF
>TRBV6-2/TRBV6-3|NA
CASSYGTGTNTEAFF
>TRBV5-1|many
CASSLAGEDTEAFF
>TRBV28|once
CASSPPTGARSNQPQHF
>TRBV3-1/TRBV3-2|NA
CASSQDSRGGVDEQFF
>TRBV4-3|once
CASSHPSLGTGGDF
>TRBV20-1|NA
CSASTTGNTEAFF
>TRBV6-5|NA
CASTKGQGATYEQYF
>TRBV5-4|NA
CASSPRRGLAGETQYF
>TRBV3-1/TRBV3-2|NA
CASSQGTWLAGGHEQYF
>TRBV5-1|NA
CASSFGEIGNTIYF
>TRBV11-2|NA
CASSDGWGGTSGELFF
>TRBV5-4|NA
CASSPQGNYGYTF
>TRBV10-1|NA
CASREPTGTHGYQPQHF
>TRBV28|NA
CASSLGYTGVAQPQHF
>TRBV2|NA
CASSAQRITDTQYF
>TRBV20-1|NA
CSASGGGTSTDTQYF
>TRBV4-1|few
CASSQAPGIQGINEQFF
>TRBV5-5|NA
CASSLGVTEAFF
>TRBV9|NA
CASSRGTSVLHEQFF
>TRBV5-6|NA
CASSFGLAGSTDTQYF
>TRBV7-8|NA
CASSSGTISYEQYF
>TRBV24-1|NA
CATSDFRGTDTQYF
>TRBV5-1|NA
CASSLSGLFNEKLFF